Described below is a single T cell receptor (beta chain) sequence and its context. CDR1 and CDR2 from the germline V gene are WSHSY and SAAADI. V was shortened by 2 bases and J by 9 bases, with 17 bases between the two germline ends. The CDR3 is 15 residues long. This entry belongs to a study of T cells after somatic rescue of genetic block. The repertoire was sequenced with immunoSEQ multiplex PCR; TCRdb's copy has only in-frame clones and lacks some. This table has tens of thousands of clones, 80% to 95% appearing once. The rearrangement uses TRBV10-2 and TRBJ2-4; D perhaps matches TRBD1 (7 bases). Sequencing used peripheral blood mononuclear cells (PBMCs). The clonotype originates from a man aged 40-49 years. This CDR3 reads CASSEVGRGAGIQYF. The CDR3 DNA sequence: TGCGCCAGCAGTGAGGTGGGCAGGGGGGCGGGCATTCAGTACTTC.